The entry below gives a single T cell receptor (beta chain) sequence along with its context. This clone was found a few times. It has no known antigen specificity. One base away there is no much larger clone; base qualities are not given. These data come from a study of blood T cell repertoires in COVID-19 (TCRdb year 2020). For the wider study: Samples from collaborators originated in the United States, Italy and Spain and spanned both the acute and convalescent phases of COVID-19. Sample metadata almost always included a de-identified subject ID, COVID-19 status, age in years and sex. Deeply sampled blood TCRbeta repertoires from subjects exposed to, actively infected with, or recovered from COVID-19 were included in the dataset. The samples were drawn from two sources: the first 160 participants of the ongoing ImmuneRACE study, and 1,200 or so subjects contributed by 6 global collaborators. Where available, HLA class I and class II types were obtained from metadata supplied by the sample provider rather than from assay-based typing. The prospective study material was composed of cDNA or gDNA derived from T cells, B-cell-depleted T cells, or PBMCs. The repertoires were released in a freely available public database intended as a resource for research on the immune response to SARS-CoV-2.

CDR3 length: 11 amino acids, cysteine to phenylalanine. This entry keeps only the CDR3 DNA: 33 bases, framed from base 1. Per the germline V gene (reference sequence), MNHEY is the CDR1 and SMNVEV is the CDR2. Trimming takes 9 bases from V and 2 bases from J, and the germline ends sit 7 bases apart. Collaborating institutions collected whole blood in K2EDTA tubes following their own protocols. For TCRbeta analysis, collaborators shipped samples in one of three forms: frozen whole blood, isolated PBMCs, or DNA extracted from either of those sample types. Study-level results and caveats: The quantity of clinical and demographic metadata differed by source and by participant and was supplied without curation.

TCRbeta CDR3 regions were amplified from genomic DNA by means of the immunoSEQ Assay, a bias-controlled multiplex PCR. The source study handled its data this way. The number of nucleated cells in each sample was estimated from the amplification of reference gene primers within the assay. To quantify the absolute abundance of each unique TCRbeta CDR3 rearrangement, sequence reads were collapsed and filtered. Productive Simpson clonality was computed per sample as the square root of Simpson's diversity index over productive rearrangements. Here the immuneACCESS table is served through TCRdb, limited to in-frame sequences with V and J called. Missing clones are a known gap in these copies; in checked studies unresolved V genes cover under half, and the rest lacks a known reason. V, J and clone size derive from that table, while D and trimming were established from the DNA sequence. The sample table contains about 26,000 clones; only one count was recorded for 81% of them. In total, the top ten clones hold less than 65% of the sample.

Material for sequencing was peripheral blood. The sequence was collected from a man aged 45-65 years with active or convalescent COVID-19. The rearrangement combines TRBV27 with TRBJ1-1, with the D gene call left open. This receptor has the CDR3 CASRKNTEAFF. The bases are TGTGCCAGTAGAAAAAACACTGAAGCTTTCTTT.